A selection of T cell receptor beta chains follows, all from one sample in a study of Ad26.COV2.S vaccination and SARS-CoV-2 variants. Libraries were prepared by immunoSEQ multiplex PCR; TCRdb keeps only in-frame clonotypes and omits some of them. The table has about 6,800 clones, roughly 89% seen once. The sample consisted of peripheral blood, taken after recovery from COVID-19. These receptors were collected from a human donor who had recovered from COVID-19. CDR3s include the opening cysteine and the closing phenylalanine or tryptophan. Fields, in order: clone size, J gene, V gene, D gene, CDR3 DNA, CDR3 protein. The D gene is left open where the match is weak. Clone size is given for some rows only: seen once, a few or many times, or a class if the clone is expanded.

size: NA; J: TRBJ2-2; V: TRBV5-1; D: NA; DNA: TGCGCCAGCAGCTTGGTGGCAGGGAGAATGACCGGGGAGCTGTTTTTT; CDR3: CASSLVAGRMTGELFF
size: NA; J: TRBJ2-3; V: TRBV5-4; D: TRBD2; DNA: TGTGCCAGCACCTTAGGCGGGGGGGCGAAAGATACGCAGTATTTT; CDR3: CASTLGGGAKDTQYF
size: NA; J: TRBJ2-2; V: TRBV9; D: NA; DNA: TGTGCCAGCAGCGTAGCGGCGGGTTGGGTCGGGGAGCTGTTTTTT; CDR3: CASSVAAGWVGELFF
size: NA; J: TRBJ2-7; V: TRBV28; D: NA; DNA: TGTGCCAGCACCCCGGACGGCTACGAGCAGTACTTC; CDR3: CASTPDGYEQYF
size: NA; J: TRBJ2-2; V: TRBV19; D: NA; DNA: TGTGCCAGTAGCCTTGTACGGACCGGGGAGCTGTTTTTT; CDR3: CASSLVRTGELFF
size: NA; J: TRBJ2-3; V: TRBV19; D: TRBD2; DNA: TGTGCCAGTAGTCTAGCGGGAAGAAGCACAGATACGCAGTATTTT; CDR3: CASSLAGRSTDTQYF
size: NA; J: TRBJ2-7; V: TRBV4-1; D: NA; DNA: TGCGCCAGCAGCCAAAGGAGGGACCCATCCTCCTACGAGCAGTACTTC; CDR3: CASSQRRDPSSYEQYF
size: NA; J: TRBJ2-7; V: TRBV7-9; D: TRBD1; DNA: TGTGCCAGCAGCTCCCCAGGACAGGGCTACGAGCAGTACTTC; CDR3: CASSSPGQGYEQYF
size: NA; J: TRBJ2-5; V: TRBV7-7; D: TRBD1; DNA: TGTGCTAGCAGCTTGACAGGGGCGGGAGAGACCCAGTACTTC; CDR3: CASSLTGAGETQYF
size: NA; J: TRBJ1-1; V: TRBV5-6; D: TRBD1; DNA: TGTGCCAGCAGCTTGCTAACAGGGGTTGAAGCTTTCTTT; CDR3: CASSLLTGVEAFF
size: NA; J: TRBJ1-4; V: TRBV4-3; D: NA; DNA: TGCGCCAGCAGCCCTCAAGTTGGGCGGAGTGAAAAACTGTTTTTT; CDR3: CASSPQVGRSEKLFF
size: NA; J: TRBJ2-5; V: TRBV4-3; D: TRBD1; DNA: TGCGCCAGCAGCCAAGAAGGGGGCGTGGAGACCCAGTACTTC; CDR3: CASSQEGGVETQYF
size: NA; J: TRBJ2-7; V: TRBV7-9; D: TRBD2; DNA: TGTGCCAGCAGCGAAGGGACTAGGATACAGCAGTACTTC; CDR3: CASSEGTRIQQYF
size: NA; J: TRBJ2-5; V: TRBV7-9; D: TRBD2; DNA: TGTGCCAGCAGCTTAGACCTAGCGGGAATGGAGACCCAGTACTTC; CDR3: CASSLDLAGMETQYF
size: NA; J: TRBJ1-2; V: TRBV15; D: NA; DNA: TGTGCCACCAGCCCACCTGGGGGTCCCTATGGCTACACCTTC; CDR3: CATSPPGGPYGYTF
size: NA; J: TRBJ2-7; V: TRBV5-1; D: NA; DNA: TGCGCCAGCAGCTTGGTTGTTTACTCCTACGAGCAGTACTTC; CDR3: CASSLVVYSYEQYF
size: once; J: TRBJ2-7; V: TRBV5-6; D: NA; DNA: TGTGCCAGCAGCTTGGTGGGGGTCGCCTACGAGCAGTACTTC; CDR3: CASSLVGVAYEQYF
size: NA; J: TRBJ2-5; V: TRBV7-9; D: TRBD2; DNA: TGTGCCAGCAGCTTAGAAGGACTAGCAAAAGAGACCCAGTACTTC; CDR3: CASSLEGLAKETQYF
size: NA; J: TRBJ2-3; V: TRBV5-1; D: NA; DNA: TGCGCCAGCAGCCCCTCTCTATCTGATACGCAGTATTTT; CDR3: CASSPSLSDTQYF
size: NA; J: TRBJ2-6; V: TRBV3-1/TRBV3-2; D: TRBD2; DNA: TGTGCCAGCAGCCAAACGGGGGGGACCTCTGGGGCCAACGTCCTGACTTTC; CDR3: CASSQTGGTSGANVLTF
size: NA; J: TRBJ1-1; V: TRBV6-1; D: NA; DNA: TGTGCCAGCAGTGGGGCCCCTGGGGGGGGGAACACTGAAGCTTTCTTT; CDR3: CASSGAPGGGNTEAFF
size: NA; J: TRBJ1-3; V: TRBV10-2; D: NA; DNA: TGCGCCAGCAGTGCTACCACTCCCTCTGGAAACACCATATATTTT; CDR3: CASSATTPSGNTIYF
size: NA; J: TRBJ2-1; V: TRBV9; D: NA; DNA: TGTGCCAGCAGCGTAGAAGGGGCCCAAAAAGGGAATGAGCAGTTCTTC; CDR3: CASSVEGAQKGNEQFF
size: NA; J: TRBJ1-2; V: TRBV19; D: NA; DNA: TGTGCCAGTAGTACCCGCGGGGCTACCTATGGCTACACCTTC; CDR3: CASSTRGATYGYTF
size: NA; J: TRBJ2-7; V: TRBV11-2; D: TRBD2; DNA: TGTGCCAGCAGCTCGGGACTAGGGGACTACGAGCAGTACTTC; CDR3: CASSSGLGDYEQYF
size: NA; J: TRBJ1-4; V: TRBV10-3; D: NA; DNA: TGTGCCATCAGTGAGCAACCGGCTGCAACTAATGAAAAACTGTTTTTT; CDR3: CAISEQPAATNEKLFF
size: few; J: TRBJ1-2; V: TRBV6-5; D: NA; DNA: TGTGCCAGCAGTTACTCGGGAGGAGTTTTGGGAGGCTACACCTTC; CDR3: CASSYSGGVLGGYTF
size: NA; J: TRBJ2-7; V: TRBV7-2; D: NA; DNA: TGTGCCAGCAGCTCCGGACCCTTGGAGGAGCAGTACTTC; CDR3: CASSSGPLEEQYF
size: NA; J: TRBJ2-5; V: TRBV7-2; D: NA; DNA: TGTGCCAGCAGCTTAGGTATACAGACGTTAACCCAGTACTTC; CDR3: CASSLGIQTLTQYF
size: NA; J: TRBJ2-7; V: TRBV24-1; D: NA; DNA: TGTGCCACCAGTGCGGCCGGGCTATACGAGCAGTACTTC; CDR3: CATSAAGLYEQYF
size: once; J: TRBJ2-7; V: TRBV14; D: NA; DNA: TGTGCCAGCAGCCAAGTGACCGACAGCCAGTACTTC; CDR3: CASSQVTDSQYF
size: NA; J: TRBJ2-3; V: TRBV5-6; D: NA; DNA: TGTGCCAGCAGTTGGATGAGCACAGATACGCAGTATTTT; CDR3: CASSWMSTDTQYF
size: NA; J: TRBJ2-7; V: TRBV6-2/TRBV6-3; D: NA; DNA: TGTGCCAGCAGTTACACCACCTACGAGCAGTACTTC; CDR3: CASSYTTYEQYF
size: NA; J: TRBJ2-7; V: TRBV6-5; D: TRBD2; DNA: TGTGCCAGCAGTTACAGGGGCGGGAGCTTTGGGGAGCAGTACTTC; CDR3: CASSYRGGSFGEQYF
size: NA; J: TRBJ2-1; V: TRBV27; D: NA; DNA: TGTGCCAGCAGTTTATCGAGCGTGAGCTCCTACAATGAGCAGTTCTTC; CDR3: CASSLSSVSSYNEQFF
size: NA; J: TRBJ2-2; V: TRBV5-1; D: TRBD1; DNA: TGCGCCAGCAGCTTGGTGGACAGGGCCACCGGGGAGCTGTTTTTT; CDR3: CASSLVDRATGELFF
size: NA; J: TRBJ2-7; V: TRBV7-2; D: NA; DNA: TGTGCCAGCAGCAAAGAACTTGGGGTGGGCGGCGAGCAGTACTTC; CDR3: CASSKELGVGGEQYF
size: NA; J: TRBJ2-7; V: TRBV5-1; D: NA; DNA: TGCGCCAGCAGCTTGGCCATCTCGGACAGCGGTTCCTACGAGCAGTACTTC; CDR3: CASSLAISDSGSYEQYF
size: NA; J: TRBJ1-2; V: TRBV6-5; D: NA; DNA: TGTGCCAGCAGTTACTCGGGACCCACGGGCTACACCTTC; CDR3: CASSYSGPTGYTF
size: NA; J: TRBJ1-2; V: TRBV7-8; D: NA; DNA: TGTGCCAGCAGCTTAGCGAAGGGGCCCAACTATGGCTACACCTTC; CDR3: CASSLAKGPNYGYTF
size: NA; J: TRBJ2-2; V: TRBV19; D: TRBD2; DNA: TGTGCCAGTGGGAGACTAGACGGGAGGGCCCCCGGGGAGCTGTTTTTT; CDR3: CASGRLDGRAPGELFF
size: NA; J: TRBJ1-1; V: TRBV2; D: NA; DNA: TGTGCCAGCAGTTTAAACCCGCCCGCAACTTTCTTT; CDR3: CASSLNPPATFF
size: NA; J: TRBJ1-1; V: TRBV5-1; D: NA; DNA: TGCGCCAGCAGCTTGTCTCCAGCCGGAGCGAACACTGAAGCTTTCTTT; CDR3: CASSLSPAGANTEAFF
size: NA; J: TRBJ1-2; V: TRBV19; D: NA; DNA: TGTGCCAGTTACCTCACCGGGTCCGGTTATGGCTACACCTTC; CDR3: CASYLTGSGYGYTF
size: few; J: TRBJ1-2; V: TRBV5-1; D: TRBD1; DNA: TGCGCCAGCAGCCGACAGGGGTCGGGCTACACCTTC; CDR3: CASSRQGSGYTF
size: few; J: TRBJ1-2; V: TRBV7-9; D: TRBD1; DNA: TGTGCCAGCAGCTTCCAGGGGGTACATGGCTACACCTTC; CDR3: CASSFQGVHGYTF
size: NA; J: TRBJ1-2; V: TRBV30; D: NA; DNA: TGTGCCTGGAGTGAATTCGGGGGAGCTAACTATGGCTACACCTTC; CDR3: CAWSEFGGANYGYTF
size: NA; J: TRBJ2-2; V: TRBV19; D: NA; DNA: TGTGCCAGTCTGGGGGTTTACGGGGAGCTGTTTTTT; CDR3: CASLGVYGELFF
size: NA; J: TRBJ1-5; V: TRBV19; D: NA; DNA: TGTGCCAGTAGCACCCGACAGGATAATCAGCCCCAGCATTTT; CDR3: CASSTRQDNQPQHF
size: few; J: TRBJ2-7; V: TRBV9; D: NA; DNA: TGTGCCAGCAGCCTGGGGACGGCCAGCTCCTACGAGCAGTACTTC; CDR3: CASSLGTASSYEQYF
size: NA; J: TRBJ2-3; V: TRBV3-1/TRBV3-2; D: TRBD1; DNA: TGTGCCACTGAGGACAGGGGTGGTGTCACAGATACGCAGTATTTT; CDR3: CATEDRGGVTDTQYF
size: once; J: TRBJ2-3; V: TRBV9; D: NA; DNA: TGTGCCAGCAGCGTAGACAGTAGCACAGATACGCAGTATTTT; CDR3: CASSVDSSTDTQYF
size: NA; J: TRBJ1-5; V: TRBV6-5; D: TRBD1; DNA: TGTGCCAGCACACAGGGGGCGAGCAATCAGCCCCAGCATTTT; CDR3: CASTQGASNQPQHF
size: NA; J: TRBJ2-2; V: TRBV4-3; D: NA; DNA: TGCGCCAGCAGCCAAGGACCAACTAGAATCACCGGGGAGCTGTTTTTT; CDR3: CASSQGPTRITGELFF
size: NA; J: TRBJ2-5; V: TRBV18; D: TRBD2; DNA: TGTGCCAGCTCACCGGGACTAGCGGGAGAGGGGGTCCAAGAGACCCAGTACTTC; CDR3: CASSPGLAGEGVQETQYF
size: NA; J: TRBJ2-3; V: TRBV6-2/TRBV6-3; D: NA; DNA: TGTGCCAGCAGTTACGACGGGGAGCCTAGCACAGATACGCAGTATTTT; CDR3: CASSYDGEPSTDTQYF
size: NA; J: TRBJ2-2; V: TRBV18; D: TRBD1; DNA: TGTGCCAGCTCACCGAGGCAGGGGGCGGACACCGGGGAGCTGTTTTTT; CDR3: CASSPRQGADTGELFF